These 29 T cell receptor beta chains share one sample of origin, sequenced in a study of blood T cells in healthy people across ages. A second PCR of 7 to 11 cycles used a sample-barcoded 5' primer and a J-beta primer mix. Via MiXCR, TCRdb re-called the 5' RACE reads, giving one row per CDR3 protein. Here the sample spans around 1.5 million distinct CDR3 sequences, roughly 64% being singletons. Sequencing was carried out using blood. The receptor source for this set is a man between 18 and 35 years old in good health.

This rearrangement joins TRBV18 to TRBJ1-5; no clear D. CDR3 length equals 15 residues. The V and J ends lost 6 bases and 0 bases respectively, with 12 bases between them. The germline V gene encodes CDR1 KGHSH and CDR2 LQKENI. CDR3 protein: CASSPNGYSNQPQHF. DNA for the CDR3: TGTGCCAGCTCCCCGAACGGCTATAGCAATCAGCCCCAGCATTTT. The complete variable domain, with remaining parts taken from reference TRBV18 and TRBJ1-5, reads NAGVMQNPRHLVRRRGQEARLRCSPMKGHSHVYWYRQLPEEGLKFMVYLQKENIIDESGMPKERFSAEFPKEGPSILRIQQVVRGDSAAYFCASSPNGYSNQPQHFGDGTRLSIL.

CDR3 nucleotide sequence: TGTGCCAGCAGTTTCAGAACGGGACTCTACAATGAGCAGTTCTTC. Protein sequence: CASSFRTGLYNEQFF. The rearrangement uses TRBV12-3 or TRBV12-4 and TRBJ2-1; a weak D match, TRBD2 (6 bases). The V gene lost 3 bases and the J gene lost 3 bases, with 12 bases spanning the gap. This CDR3 comprises 15 residues.

V is TRBV7-2 and J is TRBJ2-1; 10 nucleotides agree with TRBD1. Unmatched junction bases numbered 8, after V lost 4 bases and J lost 8 bases. This CDR3 has 15 residues. CDR1 SGHTA and CDR2 FQGNSA come from the germline V gene. The CDR3 DNA follows: TGTGCCAGCAGCTCGGACAGGGGGGGGCGTGATGAGCAGTTCTTC. Residues: CASSSDRGGRDEQFF. Filled out from reference TRBV7-2 and TRBJ2-1, the complete variable domain reads GAGVSQSPSNKVTEKGKDVELRCDPISGHTALYWYRQSLGQGLEFLIYFQGNSAPDKSGLPSDRFSAERTGGSVSTLTIQRTQQEDSAVYLCASSSDRGGRDEQFFGPGTRLTVL.

V and J are TRBV25-1 and TRBJ1-2; D might be TRBD1 (6 bases). Germline lookup yields CDR1 MGHDK and CDR2 SYGVNS. Trimming removed 10 bases at V and 4 bases at J, with 13 bases between. This CDR3 region has 12 residues. The CDR3 coding sequence is TGTGCCACCGGAGGGGGTACCTATGGCTACACCTTC. Amino acid sequence: CATGGGTYGYTF.

The CDR3 is CASSGTGAGYGYTF. Written as DNA, the CDR3 is TGTGCCAGCAGCGGGACAGGGGCTGGCTATGGCTACACCTTC. The chain combines TRBV9 with TRBJ1-2; 9 bases are shared with TRBD1. V lost 3 bases to trimming and J lost 4 bases; unmatched junction nucleotides: 4. Germline V gene data show CDR1 as SGDLS and CDR2 as YYNGEE. CDR3 length: 14 residues.

The chain is built from TRBV11-2 and TRBJ1-5, with a possible D match to TRBD1 (6 bases). V lost 0 bases to trimming and J lost 4 bases, with 10 bases between them. Germline CDR1 and CDR2: SGHAT and FQNNGV. The CDR3 has 15 residues. The CDR3 sequence is CASSLEGANNQPQHF. CDR3 nucleotides: TGTGCCAGCAGCTTAGAGGGGGCTAATAATCAGCCCCAGCATTTT.

The chain joins TRBV20-1 to TRBJ2-1; 7 nucleotides align to TRBD1. After removal of 3 bases from V and 7 bases from J, the junction contained 6 bases not matched to a gene. There are 13 residues in the CDR3. Per germline, CDR1 DFQATT and CDR2 SNEGSKA (reference sequence). The CDR3 is CSASQGDPNEQFF. In DNA form, the CDR3 reads TGCAGTGCTAGCCAGGGGGATCCGAATGAGCAGTTCTTC.

The sample holds one count of this clonotype. The rearrangement joins TRBV5-1 to TRBJ2-1; possibly TRBD1 or TRBD2 for D (5 bases each). The CDR3 has 16 amino acids. Germline V lookup: CDR1 SGHRS, CDR2 YFSETQ. V dropped 4 bases and J dropped 2 bases, with 16 bases sitting between them. The CDR3 reads CASSTRDQGPYNEQFF. As DNA, the CDR3 is TGCGCCAGCAGCACCCGGGACCAAGGCCCCTACAATGAGCAGTTCTTC.

This chain connects TRBV6-5 to TRBJ1-5; TRBD1 is a possible D gene (5 bases). The V gene's germline CDR1 is MNHEY and CDR2 SVGAGI. Trimming took 6 bases from V and 7 from J, leaving 16 bases between them. The CDR3 runs 14 residues. The CDR3 is CASSLGEGSQPQHF. In DNA, the CDR3 is TGTGCCAGCAGCCTGGGGGAGGGTAGCCAGCCCCAGCATTTT.

Points on this clonotype: It may be a read error: a sequence one base away is much more abundant. The chain carries TRBV7-2 and TRBJ2-7; D gene uncertain. The DNA end is a closer match to TRBJ2-5, so the J assignment may be wrong. This CDR3 has 12 residues. Germline values: CDR1 SGHTA, CDR2 FQGNSA. The CDR3 coding sequence is TGTGCCAGCAGGTCCTGGTCGAAGACCCAGTACTTC. The encoded protein is CASRSWSKTQYF.

This chain joins TRBV6-4 and TRBJ2-3, with a weak D call TRBD1 (6 bases). V was trimmed by 5 bases and J by 6 bases, leaving 15 bases between them. The CDR3 extends over 14 amino acids. CDR1 is MRHNA, CDR2 SNTAGT, per germline. CDR3 loop: CASSRMGATDTQYF. CDR3 DNA sequence: TGTGCCAGCAGTAGGATGGGGGCTACCGATACGCAGTATTTT.

This clonotype has ten or more counts. CDR3: CASSLSGGEQFF. CDR3 bases: TGTGCCAGCAGTCTCAGCGGGGGCGAGCAGTTCTTC. The chain is built from TRBV5-6 and TRBJ2-1; TRBD2 matches at 8 bases. Losses at the gene ends were 5 bases for V and 10 bases for J; bases not matched to a gene: 5. The CDR3 covers 12 residues. Germline V gene sequence: CDR1 SGHDT, CDR2 YYEEEE.

The V call is TRBV7-9, the J call TRBJ2-7; 12 bases agree with TRBD1. Germline CDR1 and CDR2: SEHNR and FQNEAQ (reference sequence). Losses at the gene ends were 0 bases for V and 5 bases for J; bases not matched to a gene: 5. This CDR3 has 16 amino acids. CDR3 nucleotides: TGTGCCAGCAGCTTAGCCGGGGGGACAGGGGGCCACGAGCAGTACTTC. Its protein is CASSLAGGTGGHEQYF.

This clonotype was seen more than once but under ten times. The V call is TRBV3-1, the J call TRBJ2-1; D unclear. The CDR3 length is 15 residues. Per the germline V gene, CDR1 is LGHDT and CDR2 is YNNKEL (reference sequence). Trimming shortened V by 2 bases and J by 4 bases, and 12 bases separated the two germline ends. CDR3 protein: CASSQLTGPYNEQFF. DNA for the CDR3: TGTGCCAGCAGCCAACTAACCGGTCCTTACAATGAGCAGTTCTTC.

This clonotype has just a few counts. The CDR3 protein is CASRRGLEGYEQYF. The CDR3 DNA follows: TGCGCCAGCAGGAGGGGACTTGAAGGCTACGAGCAGTACTTC. The rearrangement uses TRBV10-2 and TRBJ2-7, with D possibly being TRBD2 (6 bases). The CDR3 consists of 14 residues. Trimming pared 6 bases from V and 3 bases from J, leaving 15 bases between. Germline CDR1 WSHSY, CDR2 SAAADI.

The gene calls are TRBV5-5 and TRBJ2-7; no definite D call. Germline CDR1 is SGHKS and CDR2 is YYEKEE (reference sequence). V lost 5 bases to trimming and J lost 0 bases, with 9 bases between them. The CDR3 is 13 residues long. CDR3 residues: CASRGINSYEQYF. The CDR3 region has the DNA TGTGCCAGCAGAGGAATTAACTCCTACGAGCAGTACTTC.

The rearrangement links TRBV29-1 to TRBJ2-4; TRBD1 matches 9 bases. The CDR3 length is 13 residues. CDR1 is SQVTM and CDR2 is ANQGSEA in the germline V gene. With 7 bases clipped from V and 13 bases from J, the junction kept 14 bases outside the gene matches. The CDR3 protein is CSAHPGQGFQQYF. As DNA, the CDR3 is TGCAGCGCCCATCCGGGACAGGGTTTTCAGCAGTACTTC.

This clonotype was recorded many times. The gene calls are TRBV7-2 and TRBJ2-7; TRBD1 or TRBD2 may be the D gene (5 bases each). Germline CDR1 reads SGHTA; CDR2 reads FQGNSA. The CDR3 runs 15 residues. Deletions cut 1 base from V and 2 bases from J, with 12 bases between. The CDR3 coding sequence is TGTGCCAGCAGCTTAGGTCCAGGGACCACCTACGAGCAGTACTTC. It translates to CASSLGPGTTYEQYF.

The chain employs TRBV18 and TRBJ2-1, with D unresolved. Trimming shortened V by 1 base and J by 1 base, and 5 bases separated the two germline ends. The CDR3 is made up of 14 amino acids. Germline loops: CDR1 KGHSH, CDR2 LQKENI. In nucleotides, the CDR3 is TGTGCCAGCTCACCACAGGCGTCCTACAATGAGCAGTTCTTC. Translated, it gives CASSPQASYNEQFF.

The chain is built from TRBV20-1 and TRBJ1-2; D gene unclear. Germline-derived CDR1 and CDR2 are DFQATT and SNEGSKA (reference sequence). Trimming removed 3 bases at V and 2 bases at J, with 13 bases between. There are 14 residues in the CDR3. The CDR3 reads CSASLGRSNYGYTF. The DNA of the CDR3 is TGCAGTGCTAGTTTAGGGCGGAGCAACTATGGCTACACCTTC.

This clonotype was picked up a small number of times. The CDR3, as DNA: TGTGCCATCAGTGAGTTGGAGGGGGCCAAAAACATTCAGTACTTC. Translation gives CAISELEGAKNIQYF. The chain employs TRBV10-3 and TRBJ2-4; the D gene is possibly TRBD2 (6 bases). This CDR3 contains 15 residues. Looked up from germline, CDR1 is ENHRY and CDR2 is SYGVKD. Trimming left V 1 base short and J 1 base short, with 8 bases between.

The table lists this clonotype with many counts. An end of the junction differs from the germline gene, which may be a read error. J is TRBJ2-1 and V is TRBV5-1, with a weak D call TRBD1 (5 bases). The CDR3 has 15 residues. CDR1 and CDR2 from the germline V gene are SGHRS and YFSETQ. The chain's CDR3 is CASSLGDRAYNEQFF. The CDR3 DNA follows: TGTGCCAGCAGTTTAGGGGATAGGGCCTACAATGAGCAGTTCTTC.

This rearrangement joins TRBV7-9 to TRBJ2-7; D is ambiguous. V was trimmed by 1 base and J by 2 bases, leaving 18 bases between them. The V gene's germline CDR1 is SEHNR and CDR2 FQNEAQ (reference sequence). This CDR3 has 17 amino acids. The CDR3 DNA sequence: TGTGCCAGCAGCTTAGGATTCTTGGATATTACCCCCTACGAGCAGTACTTC. The encoded protein is CASSLGFLDITPYEQYF.

The chain combines TRBV29-1 with TRBJ2-6; D remains unclear. Per germline, CDR1 SQVTM and CDR2 ANQGSEA. V was cut by 3 bases and J by 0 bases, with 12 bases left in between. CDR3 length: 16 residues. CDR3 residues: CSVDSAPGSGANVLTF. In DNA form, the CDR3 reads TGCAGCGTTGACTCTGCACCGGGCTCTGGGGCCAACGTCCTGACTTTC.

The chain employs TRBV29-1 and TRBJ2-7; possible D gene TRBD1, 6 bases. The CDR3 runs 13 residues. Germline CDR1 and CDR2: SQVTM and ANQGSEA. V lost 1 base and J lost 2, with 9 bases in between. This chain's CDR3 is CSVEGGRAYEQYF. CDR3 in DNA: TGCAGCGTTGAAGGGGGGCGCGCCTACGAGCAGTACTTC.

The rearrangement links TRBV7-2 to TRBJ2-7; a possible D gene is TRBD2 (5 bases). The CDR3 length is 15 residues. Germline CDR1 reads SGHTA; CDR2 reads FQGNSA. V lost 5 bases, J lost 4 bases, and 18 bases lay in between. For the CDR3, the DNA is TGTGCCAGCAGCGATTCGCCGAGGACGGGGTACGAGCAGTACTTC. Residues: CASSDSPRTGYEQYF.

The CDR3 sequence is CAISESGAGGLPQHF. CDR3 DNA sequence: TGTGCCATCAGTGAGTCAGGGGCAGGGGGCCTGCCCCAGCATTTT. The chain links TRBV10-3 to TRBJ1-5; 8 nucleotides match TRBD1. V was clipped by 0 bases and J by 9 bases; unmatched bases: 7. The germline V gene encodes CDR1 ENHRY and CDR2 SYGVKD. CDR3 length equals 15 residues.

The genes are TRBV23-1 and TRBJ2-7; possible D gene TRBD1, 5 bases. TRBV23-1 is designated an ORF whose function remains uncertain. The CDR3 covers 14 residues. V lost 2 bases to trimming and J lost 5 bases, with 13 bases between them. CDR3 sequence (DNA): TGCGCCAGCAGTCAAGATGGGGTAGGGGACGAGCAGTACTTC. Translated: CASSQDGVGDEQYF.

The chain carries TRBV6-2 or TRBV6-3 and TRBJ2-3; D call uncertain. Germline CDR1 and CDR2: MNHEY and SVGEGT. The CDR3 covers 12 residues. Trimming removed 6 bases from V and 7 bases from J, with 11 bases in between. The CDR3 nucleotides read TGTGCCAGCAGACCTTGGTCGAATACGCAGTATTTT. Translating it yields CASRPWSNTQYF.